The present entry profiles one T cell receptor (beta chain) with its context. The antigen is unknown. The CDR3 loop spans 15 amino acids. The germline CDR1 and CDR2 sequences are MNHEY and SVGAGI. The data were taken from a study of T cells expressing NK-cell markers. What made the TCR beta cDNA was 5'RACE template switching with UMIs. TCRdb re-called the 5' RACE reads, yielding one record per CDR3 amino acid sequence without DNA. This sample's table reports fewer than 550,000 distinct CDR3 sequences. Study outcomes and limitations: In several donors, these clonotypes also led the CD3+CD56-NKG2C+ fraction. Of the CD8+ T cells in roughly 6 donors, roughly 1.0-7.5% belonged to dominant NKG2C+ clonotypes.

The chain couples TRBV6-5 to TRBJ2-1; TCRdb's D call of TRBD2 is untestable without DNA. The source material was blood T cells: a sorted CD56 or NKG2C T cell subset, CD4+ or CD8+ T cells, or bulk PBMC T cells (not recorded which). The receptor comes from a woman aged 50 to 65 in good health. The CDR3 spells CASSYSSSAGVEQFF.